The 21 T cell receptor beta chains given below trace back to one sample, sequenced in a study of cytomegalovirus exposure and HLA in healthy donors. The PCR was carried out with 60 Vbeta primers and 13 Jbeta primers. Clones were read by immunoSEQ multiplex PCR, and TCRdb kept only the in-frame ones, dropping some. The sample includes some 150,000 clones, over 65% seen only once; the top ten take 3%. The sequenced sample was PBMCs. Receptors were obtained from a man aged 35-49 years in good health and CMV-seropositive.

This clone was observed a few times. The chain employs TRBV27 and TRBJ2-4; 7 positions match TRBD1. Per the germline V gene, CDR1 is MNHEY and CDR2 is SMNVEV (reference sequence). Unmatched junction bases numbered 8, after V lost 2 bases and J lost 4 bases. The CDR3 extends over 16 amino acids. CDR3: CASSLTGANPKNIQYF. The CDR3 DNA is TGTGCCAGCAGTTTAACAGGGGCAAACCCTAAAAACATTCAGTACTTC.

This clone was found a few times. V and J are TRBV12-2 and TRBJ2-3; whether TRBD2, the table's D call, matches the DNA was not checked. TRBV12-2 is reported as a pseudogene. The CDR3 extends over 15 amino acids. The CDR3 coding sequence is TGTGCAAGTCGCCCTCGCCAGCGGAGAGCTCGTACGCAGTATTTT. Its protein product is CASRPRQRRARTQYF.

This clone occurred once. The chain recombines TRBV28 with TRBJ1-1; D is unresolved. The CDR3 sequence is 15 residues long. The V gene's germline CDR1 is MDHEN and CDR2 SYDVKM. V gave up 5 bases and J gave up 1 base, with 14 bases separating them. The DNA of the CDR3 is TGTGCCAGCAGTCCTGGCATAACAGCGAACACTGAAGCTTTCTTT. It yields the protein CASSPGITANTEAFF. Complete variable domain (other parts from reference TRBV28 and TRBJ1-1): DVKVTQSSRYLVKRTGEKVFLECVQDMDHENMFWYRQDPGLGLRLIYFSYDVKMKEKGDIPEGYSVSREKKERFSLILESASTNQTSMYLCASSPGITANTEAFFGQGTRLTVV.

A remark on this clone: One end of the junction varies from germline; a read error may be responsible. The chain joins TRBV7-9 to TRBJ2-7, with TRBD1 identical over 7 bases. Germline assignment: CDR1 SEHNR and CDR2 FQNEAQ (reference sequence). CDR3 length: 15 amino acids. CDR3 nucleotide sequence: TGTTCCAGCAGCTTCCGGGACAGCAACTCCTACGAGCAGTACTTC. Protein product: CSSSFRDSNSYEQYF.

The rearrangement links TRBV6-6 to TRBJ2-3; 11 bases are a match to TRBD2. The CDR3 consists of 16 residues. CDR1 and CDR2 from the germline V gene are MNHNY and SVGAGI (reference sequence). V gave up 0 bases and J gave up 1 base; unmatched junction bases: 0. The CDR3 spells CASSYSGLAGTDTQYF. CDR3 bases: TGTGCCAGCAGTTACTCGGGACTAGCGGGCACAGATACGCAGTATTTT.

V usage is TRBV19 and J usage is TRBJ1-4; 8 bases align to TRBD1. The CDR3 is made up of 16 amino acids. The V gene's germline CDR1 is LNHDA and CDR2 SQIVND (reference sequence). Trimming removed 4 bases from V and 5 bases from J; junction bases left unmatched: 9. CDR3 nucleotide sequence: TGTGCCAGTAGTAAAGACAGGGGTCGACACAATGAAAAACTGTTTTTT. It codes for CASSKDRGRHNEKLFF.

This chain joins TRBV7-2 and TRBJ2-5; a weak D match, TRBD1 (6 bases). V lost 3 bases, J lost 2 bases, and 7 bases lay in between. The germline gives CDR1 SGHTA, CDR2 FQGNSA. There are 13 residues in the CDR3. CDR3 DNA: TGTGCCAGCAGCTTCGGACAGCAAGAGACCCAGTACTTC. This encodes CASSFGQQETQYF. Full variable domain (missing parts from reference TRBV7-2 and TRBJ2-5): GAGVSQSPSNKVTEKGKDVELRCDPISGHTALYWYRQSLGQGLEFLIYFQGNSAPDKSGLPSDRFSAERTGGSVSTLTIQRTQQEDSAVYLCASSFGQQETQYFGPGTRLLVL.

The CDR3 is CASSAHKGGQRLGEQFF. DNA for the CDR3: TGTGCCAGCAGCGCCCATAAAGGGGGCCAACGTTTGGGTGAGCAGTTCTTC. This chain joins TRBV7-2 and TRBJ2-1; TRBD1 matches at 7 bases. V shed 5 bases, J shed 9 bases, and the junction held 19 bases outside the gene matches. Germline V gives CDR1 SGHTA, CDR2 FQGNSA. This CDR3 comprises 17 residues.

The chain employs TRBV5-4 and TRBJ2-2; 11 nucleotides align to TRBD2. The CDR3 runs to 18 residues. Germline V CDR1 and CDR2: SGHNT, YYREEE (reference sequence). V lost 0 bases to trimming and J lost 4 bases; unmatched junction nucleotides: 8. The CDR3 loop reads CASSLGGTSGSATGELFF. The CDR3 nucleotides read TGTGCCAGCAGCTTGGGGGGAACTAGCGGGAGTGCCACCGGGGAGCTGTTTTTT.

This clone was seen a few times. The chain employs TRBV11-3 and TRBJ2-1; tentative D call: TRBD2 (6 bases). The V gene's germline CDR1 is SGHNT and CDR2 YENEEA. The CDR3 extends over 15 amino acids. V lost 3 bases and J 3 bases, leaving 12 bases between the germline ends. CDR3 sequence: CASSLGGSGYNEQFF. CDR3 sequence (DNA): TGTGCCAGCAGCTTGGGAGGTAGCGGCTACAATGAGCAGTTCTTC.

In its sample, this clone was seen a few times. The chain joins TRBV10-2 to TRBJ2-1, with a possible D match to TRBD1 (6 bases). The ends were cut back, 8 bases at V and 5 bases at J, with 16 bases in the middle. There are 14 residues in the CDR3. Germline V gene data show CDR1 as WSHSY and CDR2 as SAAADI. The CDR3 bases are TGCGCCAGCTTTTCCGGGACAACAAACAATGAGCAGTTCTTC. Translated: CASFSGTTNNEQFF.

The rearrangement uses TRBV6-5 and TRBJ2-7; 12 positions agree with TRBD2. Germline V gene data show CDR1 as MNHEY and CDR2 as SVGAGI. This CDR3 has 16 amino acids. Germline trimming cut 4 bases from V and 2 bases from J; bases unmatched to any gene: 6. CDR3 sequence (DNA): TGTGCCAGCAGTTCCACCCCTAGCGGGAGGGCCTACGAGCAGTACTTC. Translating gives CASSSTPSGRAYEQYF.

This chain connects TRBV10-3 to TRBJ1-2; D unclear. Deletions cut 10 bases from V and 4 bases from J, with 10 bases between. There are 11 residues in the CDR3. Germline V gene data show CDR1 as ENHRY and CDR2 as SYGVKD. DNA of the CDR3: TGTGCCACTGACACTAGCTATGGCTACACCTTC. This codes for CATDTSYGYTF.

V is TRBV19 and J is TRBJ2-3, with 10 bases fitting TRBD1. The trim removed 5 bases at V and 6 bases at J, leaving 8 bases unmatched. In germline, CDR1 is LNHDA, CDR2 SQIVND (reference sequence). CDR3 length: 15 residues. The CDR3 nucleotides are TGTGCCAGTAGTCTGACAGGGGGCGAAGGGGATACGCAGTATTTT. Translated: CASSLTGGEGDTQYF.

V and J are TRBV5-1 and TRBJ2-7; TRBD1 agrees at 9 bases. The CDR3 totals 14 residues. Germline V lookup: CDR1 SGHRS, CDR2 YFSETQ. V shed 0 bases, J shed 2 bases, and the junction held 0 bases outside the gene matches. This chain's CDR3 is CASSLGQGAYEQYF. Here the CDR3 DNA reads TGCGCCAGCAGCTTGGGACAGGGGGCCTACGAGCAGTACTTC.

The chain joins TRBV7-8 to TRBJ2-1; no clear D. This CDR3 has 18 residues. CDR1 and CDR2 from the germline V gene are SGHVS and FQNEAQ. Trimming left V 5 bases short and J 0 bases short, with 20 bases between. DNA for the CDR3: TGTGCCAGCAGCCACTCCCCCCGAGGCGCTAGCTCCTACAATGAGCAGTTCTTC. It encodes CASSHSPRGASSYNEQFF.

The rearrangement uses TRBV6-5 and TRBJ1-1, with 11 bases lining up with TRBD1. J gave up 11 bases and V 4 bases, and 6 bases lay outside the gene matches. In germline, CDR1 is MNHEY, CDR2 SVGAGI. The CDR3 is 13 residues long. The CDR3 sequence is CASSLGTGGKAFF. For the CDR3, the DNA is TGTGCCAGCAGTTTGGGGACAGGGGGTAAGGCTTTCTTT.

The genes are TRBV11-3 and TRBJ1-1; D perhaps matches TRBD1 (5 bases). CDR3 size: 13 residues. Germline V CDR1 and CDR2: SGHNT, YENEEA. Trimming pared 4 bases from V and 4 bases from J, leaving 10 bases between. The CDR3 is CASSSRDSTEAFF. Here the CDR3 DNA reads TGTGCCAGCAGCTCCCGGGACTCCACTGAAGCTTTCTTT.

The chain couples TRBV6-5 to TRBJ1-5; D gene ambiguous. The V end was cut by 5 bases, the J end by 0 bases, with 8 bases between. Germline loops: CDR1 MNHEY, CDR2 SVGAGI. The CDR3 runs to 14 residues. In DNA, the CDR3 is TGTGCCAGCAGTCCCCGGTATAGCAATCAGCCCCAGCATTTT. It yields the protein CASSPRYSNQPQHF.

This clone was seen only a few times. The rearrangement joins TRBV7-2 to TRBJ2-7; 11 bases map to TRBD1. With V trimmed by 5 bases and J by 5 bases, 5 bases remained unmatched. This CDR3 region has 14 residues. Germline lookup yields CDR1 SGHTA and CDR2 FQGNSA. The CDR3 nucleotides are TGTGCCAGCAGCAAACCGGGACAGGGGGACGAGCAGTACTTC. It is translated as CASSKPGQGDEQYF.

The chain joins TRBV7-9 to TRBJ2-5; D remains unclear. V was shortened by 1 base and J by 1 base, with 16 bases between the two germline ends. CDR3 length equals 17 residues. Per the germline V gene, CDR1 is SEHNR and CDR2 is FQNEAQ (reference sequence). DNA for the CDR3: TGTGCCAGCAGCTTAGTAGTGGCTACGCGAGGCCAAGAGACCCAGTACTTC. Its translation is CASSLVVATRGQETQYF.